This TCR beta chain was sequenced for a study of CD8+CD57+ T cells in acquired aplastic anemia. Study-wide background: Sorting CD4+ and CD8+ cells gave DNA averaging 3.2 ug. Healthy donors had, on average, about 10.8 million reads for their CD4+ cells. Study observations and caveats: Sharing between patients and controls was observed for twenty-nine CD8+ CDR3 sequences.

Points on this clonotype: What it recognizes is unknown.

The use of genomic DNA as template underpinned the TCR beta VDJ and CDR3 profiling. TCRdb reprocessed the reads with MiXCR, giving one entry per CDR3 protein. The data hold about 110,000 distinct CDR3 sequences, with less than 65% observed a single time. V shed 0 bases and J shed 0 bases, with 11 bases lying between them. The CDR3 spans 15 residues. Germline V CDR1 and CDR2: SQVTM, ANQGSEA. The chain has TRBV29-1 and TRBJ2-5, with D unclear. This receptor was obtained from a human donor in good health, serving as a control. Sample: sorted CD4+, CD8+, or CD8+CD57+ T cells (not recorded which) from PBMCs. The CDR3 DNA sequence: TGCAGCGTTGAAGATTGGCCAGGAGACCAAGAGACCCAGTACTTC. It yields the protein CSVEDWPGDQETQYF.